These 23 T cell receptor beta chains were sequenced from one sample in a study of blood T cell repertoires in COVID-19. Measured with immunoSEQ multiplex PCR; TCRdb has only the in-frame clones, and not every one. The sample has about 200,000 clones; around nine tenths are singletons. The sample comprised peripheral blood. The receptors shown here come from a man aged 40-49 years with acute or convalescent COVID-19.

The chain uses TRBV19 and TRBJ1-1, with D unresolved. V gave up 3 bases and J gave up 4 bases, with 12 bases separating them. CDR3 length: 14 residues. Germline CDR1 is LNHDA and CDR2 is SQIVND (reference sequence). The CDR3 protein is CASSMRERLTEAFF. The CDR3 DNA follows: TGTGCCAGTAGTATGAGGGAGAGACTCACTGAAGCTTTCTTT. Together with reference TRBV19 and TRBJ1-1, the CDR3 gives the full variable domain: DGGITQSPKYLFRKEGQNVTLSCEQNLNHDAMYWYRQDPGQGLRLIYYSQIVNDFQKGDIAEGYSVSREKKESFPLTVTSAQKNPTAFYLCASSMRERLTEAFFGQGTRLTVV.

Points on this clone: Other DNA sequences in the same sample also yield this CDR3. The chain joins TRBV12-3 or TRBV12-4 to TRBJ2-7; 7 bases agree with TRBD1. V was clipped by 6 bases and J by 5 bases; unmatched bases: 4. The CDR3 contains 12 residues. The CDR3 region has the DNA TGTGCCAGCAGCCCAACAGGGGACGAGCAGTACTTC. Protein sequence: CASSPTGDEQYF.

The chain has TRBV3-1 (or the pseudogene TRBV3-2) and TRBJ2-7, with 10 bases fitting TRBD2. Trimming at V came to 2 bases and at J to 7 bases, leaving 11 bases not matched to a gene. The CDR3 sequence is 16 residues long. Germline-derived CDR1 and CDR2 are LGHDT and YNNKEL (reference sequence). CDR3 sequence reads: CASSQKWLAGVAEQYF. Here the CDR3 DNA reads TGTGCCAGCAGCCAAAAGTGGCTAGCGGGAGTAGCGGAGCAGTACTTC.

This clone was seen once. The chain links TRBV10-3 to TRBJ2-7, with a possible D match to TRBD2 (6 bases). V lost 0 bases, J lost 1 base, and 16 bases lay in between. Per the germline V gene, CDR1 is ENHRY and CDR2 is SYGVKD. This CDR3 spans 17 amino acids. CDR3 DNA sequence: TGTGCCATCAGTGAGTCGCTTGGGGCGGGATCGTCCTACGAGCAGTACTTC. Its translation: CAISESLGAGSSYEQYF.

The CDR3 spells CASSPGQNYGYTF. The CDR3 DNA sequence: TGTGCCAGCAGTCCGGGACAAAACTATGGCTACACCTTC. The chain links TRBV28 to TRBJ1-2; the D gene is possibly TRBD1 (6 bases). The CDR3 extends over 13 amino acids. Germline V gene data show CDR1 as MDHEN and CDR2 as SYDVKM. Trimming stripped 5 bases from V and 2 bases from J, with 9 bases between.

CDR3 protein: CASSYSVSTDTQYF. The CDR3 DNA sequence: TGTGCCAGCAGTTACTCTGTCAGTACAGATACGCAGTATTTT. The chain employs TRBV6-5 and TRBJ2-3; D call uncertain. V shed 0 bases and J shed 3 bases, with 7 bases lying between them. CDR1 is MNHEY and CDR2 is SVGAGI in the germline V gene. CDR3 length: 14 residues.

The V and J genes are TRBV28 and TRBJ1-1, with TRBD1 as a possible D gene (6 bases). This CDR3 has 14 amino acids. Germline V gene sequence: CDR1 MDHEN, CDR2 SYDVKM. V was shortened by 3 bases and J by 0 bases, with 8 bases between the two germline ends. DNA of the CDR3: TGTGCCAGCAGTTTGCAGGGGATGAACACTGAAGCTTTCTTT. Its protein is CASSLQGMNTEAFF.

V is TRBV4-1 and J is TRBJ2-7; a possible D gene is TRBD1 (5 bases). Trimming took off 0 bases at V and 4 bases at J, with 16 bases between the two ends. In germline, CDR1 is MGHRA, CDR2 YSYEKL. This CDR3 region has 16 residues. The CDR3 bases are TGCGCCAGCAGCCAAGAGGTAGATCAGGGCGGATACGAGCAGTACTTC. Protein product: CASSQEVDQGGYEQYF.

CDR3: CSGGQDRWGGYTF. For the CDR3, the DNA is TGCAGCGGCGGACAGGACCGTTGGGGGGGCTACACCTTC. The rearrangement links TRBV29-1 to TRBJ1-2; 7 bases are a match to TRBD1. This CDR3 spans 13 amino acids. After removal of 7 bases from V and 8 bases from J, the junction contained 13 bases not matched to a gene. The germline V gene has CDR1 SQVTM and CDR2 ANQGSEA.

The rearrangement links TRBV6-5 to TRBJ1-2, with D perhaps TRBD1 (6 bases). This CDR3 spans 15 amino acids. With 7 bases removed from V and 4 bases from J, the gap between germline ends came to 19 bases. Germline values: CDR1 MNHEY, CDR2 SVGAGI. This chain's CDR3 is CASTPTDRSFYGYTF. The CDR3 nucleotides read TGTGCCAGCACCCCAACGGACAGATCCTTCTATGGCTACACCTTC.

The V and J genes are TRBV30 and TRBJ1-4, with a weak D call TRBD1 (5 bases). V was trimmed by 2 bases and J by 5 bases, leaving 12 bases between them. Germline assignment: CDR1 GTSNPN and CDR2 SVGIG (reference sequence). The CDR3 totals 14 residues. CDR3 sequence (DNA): TGTGCCTGGAGTTTGGACACTCAGAATGAAAAACTGTTTTTT. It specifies CAWSLDTQNEKLFF.

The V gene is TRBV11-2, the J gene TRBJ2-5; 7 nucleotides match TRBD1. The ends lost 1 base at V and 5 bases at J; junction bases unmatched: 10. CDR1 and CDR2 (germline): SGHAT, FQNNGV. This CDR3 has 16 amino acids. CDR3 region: CASSLGSTGRRETQYF. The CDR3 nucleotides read TGTGCCAGCAGCTTAGGATCGACAGGGAGAAGGGAGACCCAGTACTTC.

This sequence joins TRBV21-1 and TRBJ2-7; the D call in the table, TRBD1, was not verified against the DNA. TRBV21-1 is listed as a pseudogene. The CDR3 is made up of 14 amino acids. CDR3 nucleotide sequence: TGTGCCCGCTTAAAAACAGGGTTCACCTACGAGCAGTACTTC. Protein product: CARLKTGFTYEQYF.

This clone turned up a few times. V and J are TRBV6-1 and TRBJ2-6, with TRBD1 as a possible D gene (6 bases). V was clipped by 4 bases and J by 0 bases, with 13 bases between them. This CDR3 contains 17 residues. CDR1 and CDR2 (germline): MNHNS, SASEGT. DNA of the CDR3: TGTGCCAGCAGTGGCCCCACAGGGTCCTCTGGGGCCAACGTCCTGACTTTC. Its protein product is CASSGPTGSSGANVLTF.

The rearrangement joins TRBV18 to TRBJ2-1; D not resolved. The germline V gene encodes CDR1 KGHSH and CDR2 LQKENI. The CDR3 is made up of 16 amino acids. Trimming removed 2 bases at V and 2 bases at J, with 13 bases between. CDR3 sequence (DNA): TGTGCCAGCTCACCAAGCGAGAGCGCGACCTACAATGAGCAGTTCTTC. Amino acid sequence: CASSPSESATYNEQFF.

This chain's CDR3 is CASSQQGTFAFF. The CDR3 coding sequence is TGTGCCAGCAGTCAACAGGGGACCTTTGCTTTCTTT. The V gene is TRBV28, the J gene TRBJ1-1; 7 positions agree with TRBD1. The CDR3 contains 12 residues. V gave up 5 bases and J gave up 11 bases; unmatched junction bases: 8. The germline CDR1 and CDR2 sequences are MDHEN and SYDVKM.

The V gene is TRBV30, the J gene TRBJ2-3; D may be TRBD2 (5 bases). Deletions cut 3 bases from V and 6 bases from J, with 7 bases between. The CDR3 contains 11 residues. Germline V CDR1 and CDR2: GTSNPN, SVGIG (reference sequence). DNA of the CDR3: TGTGCCTGGAGCTCGGGGGATACGCAGTATTTT. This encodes CAWSSGDTQYF.

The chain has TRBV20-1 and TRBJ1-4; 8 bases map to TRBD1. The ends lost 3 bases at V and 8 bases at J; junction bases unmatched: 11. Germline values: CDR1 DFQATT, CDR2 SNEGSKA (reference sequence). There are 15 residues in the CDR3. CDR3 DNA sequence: TGCAGTGCTAGTCCTAGACAGGGGAAGGGCGAAAAACTGTTTTTT. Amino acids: CSASPRQGKGEKLFF.

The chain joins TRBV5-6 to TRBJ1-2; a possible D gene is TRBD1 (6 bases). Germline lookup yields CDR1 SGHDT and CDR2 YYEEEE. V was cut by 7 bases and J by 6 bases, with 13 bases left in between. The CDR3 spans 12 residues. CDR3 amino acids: CASGIQGNGYTF. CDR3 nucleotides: TGTGCCAGCGGCATTCAGGGGAATGGCTACACCTTC.

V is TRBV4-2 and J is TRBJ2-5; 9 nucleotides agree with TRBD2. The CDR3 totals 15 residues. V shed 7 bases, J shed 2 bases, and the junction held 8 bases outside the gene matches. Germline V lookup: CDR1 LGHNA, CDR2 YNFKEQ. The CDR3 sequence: CASTPASGAQETQYF. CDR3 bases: TGTGCCAGCACCCCGGCTAGCGGGGCGCAAGAGACCCAGTACTTC.

The CDR3 region is CASSQDTGTHNEQFF. The CDR3 region has the DNA TGTGCCAGCAGCCAAGATACCGGGACTCACAATGAGCAGTTCTTC. V is TRBV3-1 (or the pseudogene TRBV3-2) and J is TRBJ2-1; maybe TRBD2 (6 bases). Trimming stripped 0 bases from V and 5 bases from J, with 11 bases between. The CDR3 extends over 15 amino acids. Germline assignment: CDR1 LGHDT and CDR2 YNNKEL (reference sequence).

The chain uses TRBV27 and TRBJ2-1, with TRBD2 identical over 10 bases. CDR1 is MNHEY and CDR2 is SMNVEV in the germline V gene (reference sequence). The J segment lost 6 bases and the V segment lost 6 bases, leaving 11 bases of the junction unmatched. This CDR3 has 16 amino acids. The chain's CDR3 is CASRSPSGSLTNEQFF. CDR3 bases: TGTGCCAGCAGATCACCTAGCGGGAGCCTAACCAATGAGCAGTTCTTC.

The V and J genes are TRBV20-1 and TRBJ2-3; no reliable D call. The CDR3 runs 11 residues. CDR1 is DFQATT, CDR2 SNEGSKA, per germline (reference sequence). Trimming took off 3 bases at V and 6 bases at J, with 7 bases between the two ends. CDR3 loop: CSASTGDTQYF. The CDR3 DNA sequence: TGCAGTGCTAGTACCGGGGATACGCAGTATTTT.